A selection of T cell receptor beta chains follows, all from one sample in a study of cytomegalovirus exposure and HLA in healthy donors. The method was immunoSEQ multiplex PCR; TCRdb's version includes in-frame clones alone and lacks a portion of them. The sample holds about 310,000 clones, approximately 86% seen once. Input material: PBMCs. The receptors originated from a man aged 30 to 39 in good health and CMV-seronegative. CDR3s include the opening cysteine and the closing phenylalanine or tryptophan. Each record gives: clone size, V gene, CDR3 length, D gene, J gene, CDR3 protein, CDR3 DNA. The D gene is left open where the match is weak. The size entry is marked missing in some rows and otherwise reads once, few, many or a size class.

clone_size: -; v_call: TRBV5-1; cdr3_length: 15; d_call: -; j_call: TRBJ2-2; cdr3_aa: CASSLSGQNTGELFF; cdr3_nt: TGCGCCAGCAGCCTCTCGGGACAGAACACCGGGGAGCTGTTTTTT
clone_size: once; v_call: TRBV11-2; cdr3_length: 16; d_call: -; j_call: TRBJ2-7; cdr3_aa: CASSLLNKRNTYEQYF; cdr3_nt: TGTGCCAGCAGCCTCCTTAATAAGAGGAACACCTACGAGCAGTACTTC
clone_size: -; v_call: TRBV6-6; cdr3_length: 14; d_call: TRBD2; j_call: TRBJ2-2; cdr3_aa: CASTLAANTGELFF; cdr3_nt: TGTGCCAGCACACTAGCGGCGAACACCGGGGAGCTGTTTTTT
clone_size: -; v_call: TRBV11-2; cdr3_length: 14; d_call: -; j_call: TRBJ1-1; cdr3_aa: CASSSGFLNTEAFF; cdr3_nt: TGTGCCAGCAGCTCGGGATTCCTAAACACTGAAGCTTTCTTT
clone_size: -; v_call: TRBV15; cdr3_length: 13; d_call: TRBD1; j_call: TRBJ1-1; cdr3_aa: CATRGTGWSEAFF; cdr3_nt: TGTGCCACCAGGGGGACAGGGTGGTCTGAAGCTTTCTTT
clone_size: -; v_call: TRBV15; cdr3_length: 19; d_call: TRBD1; j_call: TRBJ1-1; cdr3_aa: CATSRGLGDRGHGNTEAFF; cdr3_nt: TGTGCCACCAGCAGAGGGTTGGGCGACAGGGGGCATGGGAACACTGAAGCTTTCTTT
clone_size: -; v_call: TRBV21-1; cdr3_length: 14; d_call: -; j_call: TRBJ2-7; cdr3_aa: CASTGTGCRSEQYF; cdr3_nt: TGTGCCAGCACCGGGACAGGGTGTAGGAGCGAGCAGTACTTC
clone_size: -; v_call: TRBV30; cdr3_length: 14; d_call: -; j_call: TRBJ2-1; cdr3_aa: CAWNPDTTYNEQFF; cdr3_nt: TGTGCCTGGAATCCGGACACCACCTACAATGAGCAGTTCTTC
clone_size: -; v_call: TRBV5-1; cdr3_length: 14; d_call: TRBD1; j_call: TRBJ1-3; cdr3_aa: CASSDGTGGHTIYF; cdr3_nt: TGCGCCAGCAGCGATGGGACAGGGGGACACACCATATATTTT
clone_size: -; v_call: TRBV20-1; cdr3_length: 11; d_call: -; j_call: TRBJ1-1; cdr3_aa: CSARDHPEAFF; cdr3_nt: TGCAGTGCTAGAGATCATCCTGAAGCTTTCTTT
clone_size: -; v_call: TRBV2; cdr3_length: 16; d_call: TRBD1; j_call: TRBJ2-7; cdr3_aa: CASSAPGQGFGYEQYF; cdr3_nt: TGTGCCAGCAGCGCCCCGGGACAGGGGTTTGGTTACGAGCAGTACTTC